This T cell receptor (beta chain) stems from a study of CD8+ T cells in alopecia areata. Study summary: Tofacitinib therapy took 6 to 18 months; 6 months off drug came after.

Germline V gene sequence: CDR1 MNHNS, CDR2 SASEGT. This CDR3 spans 15 amino acids. The trim removed 3 bases at V and 6 bases at J, leaving 5 bases unmatched. Following RNA extraction, reverse transcription yielded cDNA that acted as the sequencing template. Libraries were prepared by immunoSEQ multiplex PCR; TCRdb keeps only in-frame clonotypes and omits some of them. Among hundreds of thousands of clones listed, about two thirds were seen once. This chain links TRBV6-1 with TRBJ2-1, with 10 positions matching TRBD2. Sequences were derived from CD4+ T cells sorted from blood, sampled at week 0. This clonotype was sampled from a human donor with alopecia areata. This chain's CDR3 is CASSEASGGLNEQFF. The CDR3 region has the DNA TGTGCCAGCAGTGAGGCTAGCGGGGGCCTCAATGAGCAGTTCTTC.